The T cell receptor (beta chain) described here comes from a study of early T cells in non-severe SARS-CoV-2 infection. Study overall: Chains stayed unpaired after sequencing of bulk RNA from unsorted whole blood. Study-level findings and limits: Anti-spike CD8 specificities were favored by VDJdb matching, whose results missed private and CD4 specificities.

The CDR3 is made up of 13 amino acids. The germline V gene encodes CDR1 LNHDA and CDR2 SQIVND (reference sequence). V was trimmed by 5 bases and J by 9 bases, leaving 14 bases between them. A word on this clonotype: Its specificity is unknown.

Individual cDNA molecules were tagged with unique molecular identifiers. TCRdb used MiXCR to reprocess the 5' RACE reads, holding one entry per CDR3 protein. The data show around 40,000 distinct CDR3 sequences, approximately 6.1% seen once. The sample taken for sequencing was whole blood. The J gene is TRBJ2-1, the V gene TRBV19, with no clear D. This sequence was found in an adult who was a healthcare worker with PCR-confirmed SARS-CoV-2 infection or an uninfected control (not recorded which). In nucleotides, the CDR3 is TGTGCCAGTAGTTCGGACCCTAGGGCTGAGCAGTTCTTC. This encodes CASSSDPRAEQFF.